This is a list of T cell receptor beta chains from one sample in a study of T-cell memory formation after mild COVID-19. MiXCR, run by TCRdb on the 5' RACE reads, gives a single entry per CDR3 protein. The table lists 450,000 to 650,000 distinct CDR3 sequences, over 20% of them singletons. Sequencing was done on a sample of PBMCs or a T cell subset sorted from them (not recorded which). All receptors derive from an adult woman who had mild COVID-19 (a few samples of this study predate the infection). Cell type and time point are not known. The CDR3 runs from the conserved cysteine through the conserved F or W. Each record gives: clone size, V gene, D gene, J gene, CDR3 length, CDR3 protein, CDR3 DNA. The D gene is left open where the match is weak. Only part of the rows carry a size: once, few, many, or a class if the clone is expanded.

few	TRBV7-6	TRBD2	TRBJ2-3	15	CASSLTSGGLDTQYF	TGTGCCAGCAGCCTAACTAGCGGGGGACTGGATACGCAGTATTTT
NA	TRBV4-3	TRBD1	TRBJ1-1	17	CASSHAGQGSRNTEAFF	TGCGCCAGCAGCCACGCCGGACAGGGGTCGCGGAACACTGAAGCTTTCTTT
NA	TRBV6-1	NA	TRBJ2-7	14	CASSNWGESYEQYF	TGTGCCAGCAGCAATTGGGGGGAATCCTACGAGCAGTACTTC
few	TRBV11-2	NA	TRBJ2-3	15	CASSPPLDSTDTQYF	TGTGCCAGCAGCCCGCCGCTTGACAGCACAGATACGCAGTATTTT
few	TRBV18	NA	TRBJ1-1	14	CASSPHHENTEAFF	TGTGCCAGCTCACCCCACCACGAGAACACTGAAGCTTTCTTT
NA	TRBV9	TRBD1	TRBJ2-1	15	CASSSLQGAGNEQFF	TGTGCCAGCAGCTCTTTACAGGGGGCAGGGAATGAGCAGTTCTTC
NA	TRBV5-1	NA	TRBJ2-7	13	CASRPGTNYEQYF	TGCGCCAGCAGACCCGGGACAAACTACGAGCAGTACTTC
NA	TRBV29-1	NA	TRBJ2-1	16	CSVGRVGGGVHNEQFF	TGCAGCGTTGGCCGCGTGGGAGGGGGCGTCCACAATGAGCAGTTCTTC
many	TRBV7-2	TRBD1	TRBJ1-1	12	CATGDRGTEAFF	TGTGCCACCGGAGACAGGGGCACTGAAGCTTTCTTT
NA	TRBV7-6	NA	TRBJ1-3	16	CASSQPTANSGNTIYF	TGTGCCAGCAGCCAACCGACAGCCAACTCTGGAAACACCATATATTTT
NA	TRBV20-1	NA	TRBJ2-7	14	CSARDVLGIYEQYF	TGCAGTGCTAGAGATGTGCTAGGAATCTACGAGCAGTACTTC
NA	TRBV27	TRBD1	TRBJ1-2	16	CASSPSPGTGFYGYTF	TGTGCCAGCAGCCCCTCCCCCGGGACAGGGTTTTATGGCTACACCTTC
NA	TRBV5-1	TRBD2	TRBJ2-1	15	CASSFGGGAKNEQFF	TGCGCCAGCAGCTTCGGCGGGGGGGCTAAGAATGAGCAGTTCTTC
few	TRBV4-2	NA	TRBJ2-3	14	CASSQDQGPDTQYF	TGTGCCAGCAGCCAAGATCAAGGACCCGATACGCAGTATTTT
few	TRBV15	NA	TRBJ2-2	11	CATSFTGELFF	TGTGCCACCTCTTTCACCGGGGAGCTGTTTTTT
NA	TRBV27	NA	TRBJ1-2	15	CASSLVGDIYYGYTF	TGTGCCAGCAGTTTAGTGGGGGACATCTACTATGGCTACACCTTC
once	TRBV10-3	NA	TRBJ2-5	14	CASSDRIDEETQYF	TGTGCCAGCTCGGACAGAATAGATGAGGAGACCCAGTACTTC
NA	TRBV4-3	TRBD2	TRBJ2-4	14	CASSRLAGEDIQYF	TGCGCCAGCAGCCGACTAGCGGGAGAGGACATTCAGTACTTC
NA	TRBV7-6	NA	TRBJ2-7	13	CASSQGSGSEQYF	TGTGCCAGCTCGCAGGGGTCAGGCTCCGAGCAGTACTTC
NA	TRBV7-2	NA	TRBJ1-3	16	CASSSLTASSGNTIYF	TGTGCCAGCAGCTCCTTGACCGCAAGCTCTGGAAACACCATATATTTT
few	TRBV7-8	NA	TRBJ2-5	15	CASSLWFRGEETQYF	TGTGCCAGCAGCTTATGGTTCCGAGGGGAAGAGACCCAGTACTTC
NA	TRBV7-8	NA	TRBJ1-6	16	CASSPGTGLTNSPLHF	TGTGCCAGCAGCCCGGGGACGGGATTGACTAATTCACCCCTCCACTTT
NA	TRBV12-3/TRBV12-4	NA	TRBJ2-5	14	CASSLGGPQETQYF	TGTGCCAGCAGTTTGGGGGGACCCCAAGAGACCCAGTACTTC
few	TRBV11-2	NA	TRBJ2-1	12	CASTTENNEQFF	TGTGCCAGCACGACCGAGAACAATGAGCAGTTCTTC
few	TRBV6-6	NA	TRBJ2-1	14	CASSYVSGNNEQFF	TGTGCCAGCAGTTACGTTTCTGGAAACAATGAGCAGTTCTTC
few	TRBV27	NA	TRBJ2-5	14	CASSQKGSWKTQYF	TGTGCCAGCAGTCAGAAGGGATCTTGGAAGACCCAGTACTTC
many	TRBV5-4	NA	TRBJ2-1	14	CASSPERVPNEQFF	TGTGCCAGCAGCCCTGAGAGAGTCCCCAATGAGCAGTTCTTC
few	TRBV12-3/TRBV12-4	NA	TRBJ2-3	15	CASSLDGSGTDTQYF	TGTGCCAGCAGTTTAGATGGGTCAGGCACAGATACGCAGTATTTT
NA	TRBV7-2	NA	TRBJ2-1	14	CASSPPEGYNEQFF	TGTGCCAGCAGCCCGCCGGAGGGGTACAATGAGCAGTTCTTC
NA	TRBV4-1	NA	TRBJ2-5	16	CASSRTAGTPQETQYF	TGCGCCAGCAGCCGGACCGCCGGGACACCACAAGAGACCCAGTACTTC
NA	TRBV25-1	NA	TRBJ2-7	16	CASSETGNGASYEQYF	TGTGCCAGCAGTGAAACCGGAAACGGGGCCTCCTACGAGCAGTACTTC
few	TRBV13	TRBD1	TRBJ1-1	12	CASSRTGTRAFF	TGTGCCAGCAGTCGGACAGGGACTCGGGCTTTCTTT
few	TRBV29-1	NA	TRBJ2-7	11	CSVPEGYEQYF	TGCAGCGTTCCTGAAGGCTACGAGCAGTACTTC
NA	TRBV25-1	NA	TRBJ2-7	14	CASSRSEALYEQYF	TGTGCCAGCAGTCGATCCGAGGCCCTCTACGAGCAGTACTTC
NA	TRBV6-6	NA	TRBJ2-5	17	CASSYSPGGVSRETQYF	TGTGCCAGCAGTTACTCTCCGGGGGGCGTCAGTCGCGAGACCCAGTACTTC
few	TRBV25-1	NA	TRBJ1-1	13	CASSETQGMGAFF	TGTGCCAGCAGTGAAACCCAGGGGATGGGGGCTTTCTTT
NA	TRBV3-1	NA	TRBJ2-6	19	CASSQDRSIQGTGANVLTF	TGTGCCAGCAGCCAAGATAGAAGTATCCAGGGGACTGGGGCCAACGTCCTGACTTTC
few	TRBV27	TRBD2	TRBJ2-2	16	CASSQSGTSVTGELFF	TGTGCCAGCAGCCAGTCCGGGACTAGCGTTACCGGGGAGCTGTTTTTT
NA	TRBV29-1	TRBD1	TRBJ2-1	14	CSVEGRGRVNEQFF	TGCAGCGTTGAAGGCAGGGGGCGAGTCAATGAGCAGTTCTTC
NA	TRBV12-3/TRBV12-4	NA	TRBJ2-7	15	CASSKQGLSSYEQYF	TGTGCCAGCAGTAAACAGGGTTTAAGCTCCTACGAGCAGTACTTC
few	TRBV29-1	NA	TRBJ2-7	14	CSVQGAGTTYEQYF	TGCAGCGTACAAGGAGCAGGGACGACCTACGAGCAGTACTTC
few	TRBV7-2	TRBD1	TRBJ2-2	15	CASSWTGSYGGELFF	TGTGCCAGCAGCTGGACAGGGTCTTATGGCGGGGAGCTGTTTTTT